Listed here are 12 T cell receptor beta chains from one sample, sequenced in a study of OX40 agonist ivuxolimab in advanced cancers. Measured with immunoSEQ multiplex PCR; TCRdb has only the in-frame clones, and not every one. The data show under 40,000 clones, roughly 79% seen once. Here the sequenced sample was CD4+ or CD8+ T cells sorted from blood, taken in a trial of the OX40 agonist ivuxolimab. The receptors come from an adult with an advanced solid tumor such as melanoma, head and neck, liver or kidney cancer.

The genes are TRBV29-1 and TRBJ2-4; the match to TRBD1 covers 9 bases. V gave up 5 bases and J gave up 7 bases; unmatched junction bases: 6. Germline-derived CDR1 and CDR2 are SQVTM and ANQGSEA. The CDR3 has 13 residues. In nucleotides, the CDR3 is TGCAGCGTTACAGGGGGCCGACGGAACATTCAGTACTTC. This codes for CSVTGGRRNIQYF.

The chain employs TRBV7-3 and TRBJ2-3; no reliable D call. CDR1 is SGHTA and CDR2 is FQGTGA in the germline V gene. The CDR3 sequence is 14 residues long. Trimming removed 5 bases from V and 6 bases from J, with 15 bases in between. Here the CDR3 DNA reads TGTGCCAGCAGCCTCCGTCCCGCGGTGGATACGCAGTATTTT. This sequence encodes CASSLRPAVDTQYF.

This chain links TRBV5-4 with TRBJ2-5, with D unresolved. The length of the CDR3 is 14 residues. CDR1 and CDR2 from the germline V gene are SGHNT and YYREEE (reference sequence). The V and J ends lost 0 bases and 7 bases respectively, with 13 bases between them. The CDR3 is CASSLAKSYGTQYF. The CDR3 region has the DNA TGTGCCAGCAGCTTGGCCAAAAGTTATGGGACCCAGTACTTC.

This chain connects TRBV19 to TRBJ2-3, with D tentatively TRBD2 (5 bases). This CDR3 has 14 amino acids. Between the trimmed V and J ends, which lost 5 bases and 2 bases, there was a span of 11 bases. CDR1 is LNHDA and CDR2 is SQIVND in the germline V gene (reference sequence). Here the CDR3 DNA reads TGTGCCAGTAGTGCGGGCCACCCCACAGATACGCAGTATTTT. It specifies CASSAGHPTDTQYF.

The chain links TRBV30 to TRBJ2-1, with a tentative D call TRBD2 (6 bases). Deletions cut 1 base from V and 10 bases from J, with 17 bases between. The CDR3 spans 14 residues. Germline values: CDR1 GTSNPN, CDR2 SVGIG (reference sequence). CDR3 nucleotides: TGTGCCTGGAGTGCGATCGGCGGGAAGTGGGAGCAGTTCTTC. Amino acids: CAWSAIGGKWEQFF.

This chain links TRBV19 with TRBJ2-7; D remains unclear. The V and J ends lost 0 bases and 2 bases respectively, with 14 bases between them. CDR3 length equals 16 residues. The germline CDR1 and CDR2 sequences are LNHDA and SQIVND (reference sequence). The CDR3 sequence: CASSIDRASGAYEQYF. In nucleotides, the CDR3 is TGTGCCAGTAGTATAGATCGGGCTAGTGGAGCCTACGAGCAGTACTTC.

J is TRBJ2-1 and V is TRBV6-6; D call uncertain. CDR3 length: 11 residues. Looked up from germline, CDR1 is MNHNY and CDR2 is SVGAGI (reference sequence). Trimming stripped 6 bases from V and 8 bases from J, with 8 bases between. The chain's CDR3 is CASSHGYEQFF. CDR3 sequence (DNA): TGTGCCAGCAGCCACGGGTATGAGCAGTTCTTC.

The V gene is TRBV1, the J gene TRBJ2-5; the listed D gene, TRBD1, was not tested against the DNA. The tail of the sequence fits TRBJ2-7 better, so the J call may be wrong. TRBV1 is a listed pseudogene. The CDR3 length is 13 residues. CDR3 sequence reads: CTSSQEWGYEQYF. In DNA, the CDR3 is TGCACCAGCAGCCAAGAGTGGGGCTACGAGCAGTACTTC.

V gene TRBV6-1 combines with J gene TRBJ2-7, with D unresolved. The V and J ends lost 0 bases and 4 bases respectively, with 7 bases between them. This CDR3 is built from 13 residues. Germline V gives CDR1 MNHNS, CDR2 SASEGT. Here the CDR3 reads CASSEARFYEQYF. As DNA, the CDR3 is TGTGCCAGCAGTGAAGCCAGATTTTACGAGCAGTACTTC.

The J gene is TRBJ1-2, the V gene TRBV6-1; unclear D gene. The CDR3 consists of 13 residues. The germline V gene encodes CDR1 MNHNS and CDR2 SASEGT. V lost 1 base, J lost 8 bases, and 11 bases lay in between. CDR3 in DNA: TGTGCCAGCAGTGAAGGCGGGAGGAGGGGCTACACCTTC. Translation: CASSEGGRRGYTF.

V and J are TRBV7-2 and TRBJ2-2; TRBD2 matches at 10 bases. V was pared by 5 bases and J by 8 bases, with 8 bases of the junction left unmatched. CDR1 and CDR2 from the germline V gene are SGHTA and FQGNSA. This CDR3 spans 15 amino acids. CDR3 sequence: CASSHQRGGRGELFF. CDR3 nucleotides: TGTGCCAGCAGCCACCAGCGGGGGGGCCGGGGGGAGCTGTTTTTT.

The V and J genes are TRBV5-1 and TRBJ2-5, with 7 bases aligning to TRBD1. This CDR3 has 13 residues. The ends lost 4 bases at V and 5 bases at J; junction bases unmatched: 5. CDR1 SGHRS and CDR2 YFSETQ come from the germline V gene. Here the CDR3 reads CASSKTGKETQYF. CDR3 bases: TGCGCCAGCAGCAAGACAGGGAAGGAGACCCAGTACTTC.